Here is one T cell receptor beta chain with its context. Its antigen remains unknown. A clone one base away is much larger, so this may be a read error. These data are taken from a study of blood T cells in healthy people across ages. Study-level findings and limits: Conclusively comparing naive with antigen-experienced cells was impossible with unsorted PBMCs.

Primed by a sample-barcoded 5' primer and a J-beta primer mix, a second PCR proceeded for about 6 to 11 cycles. One entry per CDR3 protein, called by TCRdb with MiXCR from the 5' RACE reads. Found here are 650,000 or so distinct CDR3 sequences, approximately 52% of them singletons; the top ten hold approximately 15%. Individuals who donated were healthy Caucasians from Russia aged 6 to 90. Peripheral blood from each donor was collected in a volume of roughly 9.8 milliliters. Samples each had at least 5 micrograms of total RNA extracted. The TCR originated in a woman aged 80 or over in good health. Sequencing was done on a sample of blood.

Here the CDR3 reads CASREPNEQYF. The CDR3 nucleotides are TGTGCCAGCAGGGAACCCAACGAGCAGTACTTC. This chain connects TRBV2 to TRBJ2-7; D is uncertain. The V and J ends lost 6 bases and 5 bases respectively, with 8 bases between them. Looked up from germline, CDR1 is SNHLY and CDR2 is FYNNEI. This CDR3 comprises 11 residues.